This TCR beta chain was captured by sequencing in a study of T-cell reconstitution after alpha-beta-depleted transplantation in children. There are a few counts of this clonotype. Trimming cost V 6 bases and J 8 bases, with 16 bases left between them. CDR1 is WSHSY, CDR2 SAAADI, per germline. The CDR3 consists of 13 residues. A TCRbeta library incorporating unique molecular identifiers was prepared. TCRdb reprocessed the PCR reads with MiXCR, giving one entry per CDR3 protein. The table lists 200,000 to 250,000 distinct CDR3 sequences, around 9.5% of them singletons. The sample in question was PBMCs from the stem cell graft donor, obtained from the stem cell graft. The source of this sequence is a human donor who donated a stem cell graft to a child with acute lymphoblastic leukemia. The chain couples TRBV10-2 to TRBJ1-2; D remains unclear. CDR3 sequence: CASRADGPWGYTF. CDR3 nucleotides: TGCGCCAGCAGAGCCGACGGCCCGTGGGGCTACACCTTC.